The count of the clone carrying this T cell receptor beta chain is one. The data originate from a study of blood T cell repertoires in COVID-19. This table comes from immunoSEQ multiplex PCR, and its TCRdb copy is limited to in-frame clones, with some not included. The sample yields 220,000 or so clones, under 90% seen once. The CDR3 totals 14 residues. The germline gives CDR1 SSHAT, CDR2 FNYEAQ (reference sequence). V lost 4 bases to trimming and J lost 6 bases, with 13 bases between them. Sequenced sample: peripheral blood. The receptor's source is a man aged 25 to 40 with active or convalescent COVID-19. This rearrangement joins TRBV7-7 to TRBJ2-1; D ambiguous. This CDR3 reads CASSSQVTSNEQFF. The CDR3, as DNA: TGTGCCAGCAGCTCTCAGGTAACCTCCAATGAGCAGTTCTTC.